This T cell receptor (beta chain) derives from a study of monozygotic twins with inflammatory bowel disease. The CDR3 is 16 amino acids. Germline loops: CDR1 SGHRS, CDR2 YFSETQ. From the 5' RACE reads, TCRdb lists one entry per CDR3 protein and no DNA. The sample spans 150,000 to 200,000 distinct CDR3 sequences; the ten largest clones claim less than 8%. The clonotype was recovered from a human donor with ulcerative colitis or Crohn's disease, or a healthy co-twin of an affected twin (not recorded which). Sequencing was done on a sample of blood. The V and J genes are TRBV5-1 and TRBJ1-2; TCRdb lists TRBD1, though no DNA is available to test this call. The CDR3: CASSSRGGFSNYGYTF.